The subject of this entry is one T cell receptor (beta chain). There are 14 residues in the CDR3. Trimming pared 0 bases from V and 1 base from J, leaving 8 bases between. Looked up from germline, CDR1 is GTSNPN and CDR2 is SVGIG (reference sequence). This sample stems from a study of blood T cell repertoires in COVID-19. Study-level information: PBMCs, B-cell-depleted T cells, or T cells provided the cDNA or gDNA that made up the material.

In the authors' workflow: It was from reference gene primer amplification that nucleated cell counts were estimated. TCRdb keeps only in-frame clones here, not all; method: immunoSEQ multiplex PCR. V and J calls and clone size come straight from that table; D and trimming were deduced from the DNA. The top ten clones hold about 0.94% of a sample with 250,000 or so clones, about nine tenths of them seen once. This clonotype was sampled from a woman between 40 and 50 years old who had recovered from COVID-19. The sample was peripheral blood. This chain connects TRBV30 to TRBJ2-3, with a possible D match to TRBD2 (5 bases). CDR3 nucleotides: TGTGCCTGGAGTGTATCGCGGGGCACAGATACGCAGTATTTT. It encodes CAWSVSRGTDTQYF.